This T cell receptor beta chain was sequenced for a study of cytomegalovirus exposure and HLA in healthy donors. Study-wide background: A prior study identified approximately 120 million unique TCR beta sequences from roughly 170 million T cells. General study findings and limits: Using the classifier, cytomegalovirus status was reportedly diagnosed with high specificity and sensitivity. Later analysis identified a missense DCLRE1C variant that was linked to TCR beta V- and J-gene trimming.

The CDR3 sequence is 16 residues long. Germline V lookup: CDR1 SGHTA, CDR2 FQGTGA. Trimming pared 5 bases from V and 8 bases from J, leaving 22 bases between. Nominally healthy donors were sampled, though unrecorded immune exposures were likely. A word on this clone: Antigen: not known.

The PCR employed 60 Vbeta primers together with 13 Jbeta primers. Assay: immunoSEQ multiplex PCR; the TCRdb copy retains only in-frame clones and omits some. Of around 80,000 clones in the sample, around 79% were seen once. V is TRBV7-3 and J is TRBJ2-1, with D perhaps TRBD2 (5 bases). This receptor was identified in a man aged 35 to 55 in good health and CMV-seronegative. What was sequenced was PBMCs. CDR3 protein: CASSLRASGTSYEQFF. In nucleotides, the CDR3 is TGTGCCAGCAGCCTTCGTGCATCGGGAACAAGCTATGAGCAGTTCTTC.